This T cell receptor beta chain was identified during a study of T-cell memory formation after mild COVID-19. Whole-study context: Most TCR clusters belonged to a single donor.

One entry per CDR3 protein results from TCRdb running MiXCR on the 5' RACE reads. The sample holds 410,000 or so distinct CDR3 sequences, around 22% seen once. This receptor was obtained from an adult woman who had mild COVID-19 (a few samples of this study predate the infection). Cell type and time point are not known. The sample comprised PBMCs or a T cell subset sorted from them (not recorded which).

The CDR3 region has the DNA TGTGCCAGCAGTCCGCGAGTCCCAGGGACCCAGTACTTC. It yields the protein CASSPRVPGTQYF. J is TRBJ2-5 and V is TRBV12-3 or TRBV12-4, with D unresolved. The CDR3 length is 13 residues. With 5 bases removed from V and 7 bases from J, the gap between germline ends came to 14 bases.